This entry lists 29 T cell receptor beta chains sequenced from one sample in a study of memory CD4+ T cells and cytomegalovirus serostatus. Single viable CD3+CD4+CD8-CD45RO+ cells were sorted as the memory CD4+ T cells. This table comes from immunoSEQ multiplex PCR, and its TCRdb copy is limited to in-frame clones, with some not included. In the table there are about 41,000 clones, about three quarters of which are singletons. The sequencing sample was made of memory CD4+ T cells from blood. The receptors stem from an adult in good health and CMV-seronegative.

The V gene is TRBV10-3, the J gene TRBJ2-7, with 11 bases that match TRBD1. The CDR3 covers 14 residues. V trimming: 3 bases; J trimming: 6 bases; junction bases outside the gene matches: 4. Germline CDR1 and CDR2: ENHRY and SYGVKD. The CDR3 DNA follows: TGTGCCATCAGTGATCCGGGACAGGGGGGCGAGCAGTACTTC. It encodes CAISDPGQGGEQYF.

V usage is TRBV5-1 and J usage is TRBJ2-3; 9 bases map to TRBD2. This CDR3 spans 16 amino acids. Losses at the gene ends were 7 bases for V and 0 bases for J; bases not matched to a gene: 9. Germline V gene lookup returns CDR1 SGHRS and CDR2 YFSETQ. In nucleotides, the CDR3 is TGCGCCAGCGCGCGGGGGGGCTCCTTAAGCACAGATACGCAGTATTTT. Translation gives CASARGGSLSTDTQYF.

The rearrangement joins TRBV7-9 to TRBJ2-2; no reliable D call. From germline, CDR1 is SEHNR and CDR2 FQNEAQ (reference sequence). V was pared by 5 bases and J by 0 bases, with 7 bases between. The CDR3 contains 14 residues. DNA for the CDR3: TGTGCCAGCAGCACCCGGGCGAACACCGGGGAGCTGTTTTTT. This gives the protein CASSTRANTGELFF.

The genes are TRBV2 and TRBJ2-1; 11 nucleotides agree with TRBD2. CDR1 and CDR2 (germline): SNHLY, FYNNEI. The trim removed 7 bases at V and 9 bases at J, leaving 8 bases unmatched. The CDR3 spans 14 residues. In DNA, the CDR3 is TGTGCCAGCAAGCTTAGCGGGAGGGCCGGTGAGCAGTTCTTC. Its protein product is CASKLSGRAGEQFF.

The chain couples TRBV27 to TRBJ2-2, with a possible D match to TRBD1 (6 bases). CDR1 is MNHEY and CDR2 is SMNVEV in the germline V gene (reference sequence). The CDR3 has 18 residues. V gave up 4 bases and J gave up 1 base, with 19 bases separating them. The CDR3 loop is CASSSPRGGGRNTGELFF. In DNA form, the CDR3 reads TGTGCCAGCAGTTCCCCGAGAGGGGGTGGTAGGAACACCGGGGAGCTGTTTTTT.

V gene TRBV28 combines with J gene TRBJ2-5, with a tentative D call TRBD2 (5 bases). V lost 8 bases and J 1 base, leaving 5 bases between the germline ends. The CDR3 runs to 11 residues. From germline, CDR1 is MDHEN and CDR2 SYDVKM. The CDR3 region is CASGLQETQYF. The CDR3 nucleotides read TGTGCCAGCGGACTCCAAGAGACCCAGTACTTC.

This chain connects TRBV28 to TRBJ1-5; no firm D call. Looked up from germline, CDR1 is MDHEN and CDR2 is SYDVKM. With 7 bases removed from V and 2 bases from J, the gap between germline ends came to 15 bases. The CDR3 spans 15 residues. CDR3 bases: TGTGCCAGCATGAAGAGGTTGGGTGGCAATCAGCCCCAGCATTTT. Protein product: CASMKRLGGNQPQHF.

The rearrangement links TRBV6-5 to TRBJ2-1; the D gene is possibly TRBD1 (7 bases). Looked up from germline, CDR1 is MNHEY and CDR2 is SVGAGI. The length of the CDR3 is 14 residues. The V gene lost 6 bases and the J gene lost 3 bases, with 12 bases spanning the gap. The DNA of the CDR3 is TGTGCCAGCAGGCTCCAGGGGGGCTACAATGAGCAGTTCTTC. This translates into CASRLQGGYNEQFF.

J is TRBJ1-5 and V is TRBV9; a weak D match, TRBD1 (6 bases). This CDR3 comprises 15 residues. Deletions cut 4 bases from V and 5 bases from J, with 16 bases between. The germline V gene has CDR1 SGDLS and CDR2 YYNGEE. The CDR3 protein is CASSPQGQLDQPQHF. The CDR3 DNA reads as TGTGCCAGCAGCCCGCAAGGACAGCTTGATCAGCCCCAGCATTTT.

The chain is built from TRBV5-8 and TRBJ1-1; D is uncertain. Looked up from germline, CDR1 is SGHTS and CDR2 is YDEGEE. CDR3 length: 13 residues. V lost 5 bases and J lost 6, with 14 bases in between. CDR3 bases: TGTGCCAGCAGATCGGTGGTCGTCGCTGAAGCTTTCTTT. It codes for CASRSVVVAEAFF.

The chain carries TRBV5-1 and TRBJ1-2, with 11 bases lining up with TRBD1. Germline V gives CDR1 SGHRS, CDR2 YFSETQ. Trimming took 4 bases from V and 4 from J; bases not matched to a gene: 3. The CDR3 loop spans 14 amino acids. CDR3 nucleotides: TGCGCCAGCAGCCCGGGGACAGGGGGCTATGGCTACACCTTC. Translated: CASSPGTGGYGYTF.

This clone was observed a handful of times. The rearrangement links TRBV5-1 to TRBJ2-6; D not certain. The CDR3 is 14 residues long. Trimming cost V 4 bases and J 3 bases, with 8 bases left between them. Germline values: CDR1 SGHRS, CDR2 YFSETQ. For the CDR3, the DNA is TGCGCCAGCAGCCAGACGGTTGGGGCCAACGTCCTGACTTTC. This codes for CASSQTVGANVLTF. Drawing the rest from reference TRBV5-1 and TRBJ2-6, the complete variable domain is KAGVTQTPRYLIKTRGQQVTLSCSPISGHRSVSWYQQTPGQGLQFLFEYFSETQRNKGNFPGRFSGRQFSNSRSEMNVSTLELGDSALYLCASSQTVGANVLTFGAGSRLTVL.

This chain uses TRBV29-1 with TRBJ2-7; TRBD2 matches 8 bases. This CDR3 has 14 residues. Germline CDR1 is SQVTM and CDR2 is ANQGSEA. The trim removed 4 bases at V and 4 bases at J, leaving 9 bases unmatched. The CDR3 is CSVVGSSGTYEQYF. As DNA, the CDR3 is TGCAGCGTTGTAGGGAGTAGCGGGACTTACGAGCAGTACTTC.

The rearrangement joins TRBV10-3 to TRBJ2-7; no clear D gene. Germline V lookup: CDR1 ENHRY, CDR2 SYGVKD. This CDR3 spans 13 amino acids. Between the trimmed V and J ends, which lost 6 bases and 3 bases, there was a span of 12 bases. This chain's CDR3 is CAIRGPKIYEQYF. The CDR3 DNA sequence: TGTGCCATCAGGGGCCCAAAGATCTACGAGCAGTACTTC.

The chain combines TRBV21-1 with TRBJ2-1. TRBV21-1 is a known pseudogene. This CDR3 region has 15 residues. CDR3 region: CASSSQGRGRNEQFF. The CDR3 DNA follows: TGTGCCAGCAGCTCTCAGGGGAGGGGGCGGAATGAGCAGTTCTTC.

This clone has just a few counts. The chain couples TRBV4-2 to TRBJ2-1; D uncertain. V lost 4 bases and J lost 0, with 13 bases in between. There are 16 residues in the CDR3. Germline V gene sequence: CDR1 LGHNA, CDR2 YNFKEQ. CDR3 residues: CASSRGLRSSYNEQFF. CDR3 DNA sequence: TGTGCCAGCAGCCGCGGTTTAAGGAGCTCCTACAATGAGCAGTTCTTC.

A few counts support this clone. The V call is TRBV5-1, the J call TRBJ2-3; TRBD1 aligns across 8 bases. After removal of 4 bases from V and 2 bases from J, the junction contained 6 bases not matched to a gene. This CDR3 contains 15 residues. Germline V gene sequence: CDR1 SGHRS, CDR2 YFSETQ. DNA for the CDR3: TGCGCCAGCAGCAAAGGACAGGGAGCCACAGATACGCAGTATTTT. Translating gives CASSKGQGATDTQYF.

This clone is medium-sized by share. The CDR3 loop is CASSSKRGTRNTIYF. In nucleotides, the CDR3 is TGTGCCAGCAGCTCAAAGCGGGGAACGAGAAACACCATATATTTT. The chain uses TRBV7-2 and TRBJ1-3; D unresolved. Trimming left V 4 bases short and J 5 bases short, with 15 bases between. This CDR3 is built from 15 residues. Germline-derived CDR1 and CDR2 are SGHTA and FQGNSA.

This chain connects TRBV18 to TRBJ1-1; D call uncertain. Germline V gives CDR1 KGHSH, CDR2 LQKENI. CDR3 length: 13 residues. Trimming removed 5 bases from V and 0 bases from J, with 7 bases in between. The CDR3 protein is CASSEGMNTEAFF. The CDR3 nucleotides read TGTGCCAGCTCAGAAGGAATGAACACTGAAGCTTTCTTT.

A word on this clone: The sample carries other DNA sequences with the same CDR3. The chain recombines TRBV5-1 with TRBJ2-2; TRBD1 might be the D (6 bases). Trimming took off 0 bases at V and 0 bases at J, with 6 bases between the two ends. The CDR3 is 15 amino acids. Germline assignment: CDR1 SGHRS and CDR2 YFSETQ. The CDR3 spells CASSLGDTNTGELFF. The CDR3 coding sequence is TGCGCCAGCAGCTTGGGGGACACGAACACCGGGGAGCTGTTTTTT.

This clone was detected a few times. The chain employs TRBV5-6 and TRBJ2-1; D is possibly TRBD1 (6 bases). Germline V gene data show CDR1 as SGHDT and CDR2 as YYEEEE. The CDR3 is made up of 14 amino acids. Trimming left V 0 bases short and J 10 bases short, with 14 bases between. CDR3 nucleotide sequence: TGTGCCAGCAGCTTGGTGGACAGAGGAAACGAGCAGTTCTTC. Protein: CASSLVDRGNEQFF. Based on the CDR3 plus reference TRBV5-6 and TRBJ2-1, the full variable domain is DAGVTQSPTHLIKTRGQQVTLRCSPKSGHDTVSWYQQALGQGPQFIFQYYEEEERQRGNFPDRFSGHQFPNYSSELNVNALLLGDSALYLCASSLVDRGNEQFFGPGTRLTVL.

This clone was seen a handful of times. This rearrangement joins TRBV11-2 to TRBJ1-1; D uncertain. V gave up 5 bases and J gave up 1 base, with 23 bases separating them. This CDR3 is 18 amino acids long. CDR1 and CDR2 (germline): SGHAT, FQNNGV. Here the CDR3 DNA reads TGTGCCAGCAGCGCACCAGGTCGACTAGTCCTGAGGAACACTGAAGCTTTCTTT. Its translation: CASSAPGRLVLRNTEAFF. Full variable domain (missing parts from reference TRBV11-2 and TRBJ1-1): EAGVAQSPRYKIIEKRQSVAFWCNPISGHATLYWYQQILGQGPKLLIQFQNNGVVDDSQLPKDRFSAERLKGVDSTLKIQPAKLEDSAVYLCASSAPGRLVLRNTEAFFGQGTRLTVV.

The CDR3, as DNA: TGTGCCAGCAGTTACTCGAGGGAGCGGATTAAAGAGCAGTACTTC. Translating gives CASSYSRERIKEQYF. V and J are TRBV6-6 and TRBJ2-7, with D tentatively TRBD2 (5 bases). The CDR3 has 15 residues. Germline V gives CDR1 MNHNY, CDR2 SVGAGI (reference sequence). Between the trimmed V and J ends, which lost 0 bases and 7 bases, there was a span of 16 bases.

The chain carries TRBV11-2 and TRBJ2-1; no definite D call. The CDR3 extends over 11 amino acids. The germline CDR1 and CDR2 sequences are SGHAT and FQNNGV. The V and J ends lost 5 bases and 8 bases respectively, with 7 bases between them. The CDR3 spells CASSIKDEQFF. Here the CDR3 DNA reads TGTGCCAGCAGCATTAAGGATGAGCAGTTCTTC.

Within the sample, this clone is medium-sized (0.01 to 0.1%). This chain connects TRBV30 to TRBJ1-1; D unresolved. The germline V and J ends were trimmed by 3 bases and 5 bases, with 13 bases remaining between them. Per germline, CDR1 GTSNPN and CDR2 SVGIG (reference sequence). The CDR3 covers 13 residues. CDR3 in amino acids: CAWRLPGGTEAFF. CDR3 DNA: TGTGCCTGGAGGTTGCCGGGAGGGACTGAAGCTTTCTTT.

This clone appeared a single time. This chain connects TRBV2 to TRBJ1-1; no reliable D call. Trimming cost V 7 bases and J 0 bases, with 12 bases left between them. This CDR3 is built from 14 residues. Germline CDR1 reads SNHLY; CDR2 reads FYNNEI. CDR3 sequence (DNA): TGTGCCAGCACATCTCTTACGATGAACACTGAAGCTTTCTTT. Translated, it gives CASTSLTMNTEAFF.

This clone was seen a handful of times. This rearrangement joins TRBV28 to TRBJ2-2; the D call may be TRBD1 or TRBD2 (5 bases each). The V and J ends lost 7 bases and 1 base respectively, with 13 bases between them. The CDR3 spans 15 residues. Germline V lookup: CDR1 MDHEN, CDR2 SYDVKM. The CDR3 sequence is CASNSGTKNTGELFF. In nucleotides, the CDR3 is TGTGCCAGCAACTCCGGGACGAAGAACACCGGGGAGCTGTTTTTT.

The rearrangement uses TRBV27 and TRBJ1-2; 7 nucleotides align to TRBD1. The CDR3 covers 14 residues. The V gene end was trimmed by 6 bases and the J gene end by 4 bases; junction bases not matched to a gene: 8. Germline V gene sequence: CDR1 MNHEY, CDR2 SMNVEV (reference sequence). CDR3 DNA sequence: TGTGCCAGCAGCCGAGACAGGGAGGGCTATGGCTACACCTTC. This sequence encodes CASSRDREGYGYTF.

This chain uses TRBV11-3 with TRBJ2-3; TRBD1 is a possible D gene (5 bases). With 3 bases removed from V and 6 bases from J, the gap between germline ends came to 10 bases. CDR3 length: 13 amino acids. CDR1 and CDR2 from the germline V gene are SGHNT and YENEEA. This chain's CDR3 is CASSFSDSDTQYF. The CDR3 DNA is TGTGCCAGCAGCTTCTCCGACAGCGATACGCAGTATTTT.